The 17 T cell receptor beta chains below come from one sample, sequenced in a study of blood T cell repertoires in COVID-19. Sequencing was performed with immunoSEQ multiplex PCR; in TCRdb, only in-frame clones are kept and a portion is missing. The sample lists 70,000 or so clones; around 91% were seen once. The sequenced material came from peripheral blood. The source is a human donor in a cohort sampled during active COVID-19.

The chain carries TRBV5-5 and TRBJ1-1; maybe TRBD1 (5 bases). CDR1 is SGHKS, CDR2 YYEKEE, per germline (reference sequence). Deletions cut 2 bases from V and 1 base from J, with 15 bases between. This CDR3 is built from 16 residues. The CDR3 DNA reads TGTGCCAGCAGCTTTCCCTACCGGGGGTCGAACACTGAAGCTTTCTTT. Amino acid sequence: CASSFPYRGSNTEAFF.

The chain has TRBV19 and TRBJ1-2, with D unresolved. This CDR3 is 14 amino acids long. Per the germline V gene, CDR1 is LNHDA and CDR2 is SQIVND (reference sequence). The V end was cut by 5 bases, the J end by 0 bases, with 10 bases between. The CDR3 DNA is TGTGCCAGTAGTTATCCGGGGACTAACTATGGCTACACCTTC. Translation: CASSYPGTNYGYTF.

The chain combines TRBV7-2 with TRBJ1-2, with 8 bases that match TRBD1. The CDR3 extends over 13 amino acids. Germline-derived CDR1 and CDR2 are SGHTA and FQGNSA. The ends lost 7 bases at V and 8 bases at J; junction bases unmatched: 9. Written as DNA, the CDR3 is TGTGCCAGCAACCAGGGGGCTGCTGAGGGCTACACCTTC. The encoded protein is CASNQGAAEGYTF.

The chain employs TRBV28 and TRBJ1-5; D is possibly TRBD1 (5 bases). The CDR3 is made up of 14 amino acids. Germline CDR1 and CDR2: MDHEN and SYDVKM. V was pared by 8 bases and J by 7 bases, with 18 bases between. The DNA of the CDR3 is TGTGCCAGCCAGTTACCAGGGTTCGAACAGCCCCAGCATTTT. This sequence encodes CASQLPGFEQPQHF.

This clone was found once. The J gene is TRBJ2-7, the V gene TRBV6-5, with D possibly being TRBD1 (5 bases). Germline V gives CDR1 MNHEY, CDR2 SVGAGI. The CDR3 runs to 16 residues. Trimming left V 2 bases short and J 3 bases short, with 17 bases between. The CDR3 region has the DNA TGTGCCAGCAGTTACGCCAGGGCGCCTCAGGTCTACGAGCAGTACTTC. Protein sequence: CASSYARAPQVYEQYF.

The chain links TRBV27 to TRBJ1-2, with TRBD1 matching over 9 bases. The CDR3 covers 17 residues. Trimming took 10 bases from V and 2 from J; bases not matched to a gene: 17. Germline assignment: CDR1 MNHEY and CDR2 SMNVEV (reference sequence). The CDR3 spells CATTSTGGTPINYGYTF. The CDR3 nucleotides are TGTGCCACCACCTCGACAGGGGGAACCCCTATCAACTATGGCTACACCTTC.

The genes are TRBV7-2 and TRBJ2-7, with 7 bases lining up with TRBD1. Per the germline V gene, CDR1 is SGHTA and CDR2 is FQGNSA. J gave up 5 bases and V 1 base, and 2 bases lay outside the gene matches. This CDR3 has 13 residues. The CDR3 here is CASSLGGTDEQYF. The CDR3, as DNA: TGTGCCAGCAGCTTAGGGGGGACAGACGAGCAGTACTTC.

This chain joins TRBV3-1 (or the pseudogene TRBV3-2) and TRBJ1-2; TRBD1 matches at 10 bases. The trim removed 8 bases at V and 6 bases at J, leaving 3 bases unmatched. The germline CDR1 and CDR2 sequences are LGHDT and YNNKEL (reference sequence). This CDR3 contains 12 residues. CDR3 bases: TGTGCCAGCCGGACAGGGGGGAATGGCTACACCTTC. This codes for CASRTGGNGYTF.

The rearrangement links TRBV11-2 to TRBJ2-1, with TRBD1 identical over 12 bases. The CDR3 runs to 17 residues. CDR1 and CDR2 from the germline V gene are SGHAT and FQNNGV. V lost 1 base and J lost 6; bases outside the gene matches: 7. The CDR3: CASSLGIRDRGPNEQFF. The CDR3 bases are TGTGCCAGCAGCTTAGGAATCCGGGACAGGGGGCCCAATGAGCAGTTCTTC.

V is TRBV5-4 and J is TRBJ1-1; D gene ambiguous. V shed 1 base and J shed 3 bases, with 10 bases lying between them. Germline values: CDR1 SGHNT, CDR2 YYREEE (reference sequence). This CDR3 is 14 amino acids long. CDR3 loop: CASSLIREDTEAFF. The CDR3 DNA follows: TGTGCCAGCAGCTTGATAAGGGAGGACACTGAAGCTTTCTTT.

This clone was detected a few times. This chain uses TRBV19 with TRBJ1-5, with TRBD1 identical over 8 bases. This CDR3 spans 14 amino acids. Germline CDR1 LNHDA, CDR2 SQIVND (reference sequence). V was clipped by 7 bases and J by 3 bases; unmatched bases: 5. CDR3 bases: TGTGCCAGTACAGGGGGCATGGTCAATCAGCCCCAGCATTTT. Amino acid sequence: CASTGGMVNQPQHF. The whole variable domain, filled in from reference TRBV19 and TRBJ1-5, reads DGGITQSPKYLFRKEGQNVTLSCEQNLNHDAMYWYRQDPGQGLRLIYYSQIVNDFQKGDIAEGYSVSREKKESFPLTVTSAQKNPTAFYLCASTGGMVNQPQHFGDGTRLSIL.

The chain carries TRBV29-1 and TRBJ2-7, with 7 bases aligning to TRBD1. Germline V gene lookup returns CDR1 SQVTM and CDR2 ANQGSEA. The CDR3 runs to 15 residues. The V and J ends lost 4 bases and 1 base, in that order; junction bases with no gene match: 10. The CDR3 coding sequence is TGCAGCGTTGTTGGCCAGGGGGTGAGTTCCTACGAGCAGTACTTC. It encodes CSVVGQGVSSYEQYF.

The chain combines TRBV11-2 with TRBJ2-7; 7 bases map to TRBD1. Germline assignment: CDR1 SGHAT and CDR2 FQNNGV. Trimming removed 7 bases from V and 11 bases from J; junction bases left unmatched: 11. The CDR3 runs to 12 residues. The CDR3 sequence is CASTLGNRGKYF. The CDR3 DNA is TGTGCCAGCACCTTGGGGAACAGGGGAAAGTACTTC.

The rearrangement joins TRBV27 to TRBJ1-1; D is unresolved. V was shortened by 7 bases and J by 6 bases, with 21 bases between the two germline ends. The CDR3 loop spans 15 amino acids. Looked up from germline, CDR1 is MNHEY and CDR2 is SMNVEV (reference sequence). The CDR3 region is CASTWSRSREAEAFF. The CDR3 DNA reads as TGTGCCAGCACCTGGAGTCGTTCCCGGGAGGCTGAAGCTTTCTTT.

The rearrangement links TRBV11-2 to TRBJ2-2, with a possible D match to TRBD1 (6 bases). Germline loops: CDR1 SGHAT, CDR2 FQNNGV. V dropped 3 bases and J dropped 6 bases, with 14 bases sitting between them. The CDR3 is 15 amino acids. Here the CDR3 DNA reads TGTGCCAGCAGCTTTACGGCCTACAGGGCCGGGGAGCTGTTTTTT. Its protein is CASSFTAYRAGELFF.

This chain joins TRBV29-1 and TRBJ1-2, with D perhaps TRBD1 (5 bases). V was clipped by 5 bases and J by 0 bases, with 10 bases between them. The CDR3 length is 13 residues. Germline V gene lookup returns CDR1 SQVTM and CDR2 ANQGSEA. CDR3 in DNA: TGCAGCGTTACTTCAGGGTCTAACTATGGCTACACCTTC. Translated, it gives CSVTSGSNYGYTF.

V usage is TRBV9 and J usage is TRBJ1-6; 7 bases line up with TRBD1. This CDR3 has 15 amino acids. The junction had 13 bases not matched to a gene; V was cut back by 1 base and J by 15 bases. CDR1 and CDR2 (germline): SGDLS, YYNGEE. The DNA of the CDR3 is TGTGCCAGCAGCGTATTTGGTCAGGGGGTTGGGGACCTCCACTTT. Its protein product is CASSVFGQGVGDLHF.